Following are 5 T cell receptor beta chains from one sample sequenced in a study of OX40 agonist ivuxolimab in advanced cancers. Using immunoSEQ multiplex PCR, the repertoire was profiled, and TCRdb retains in-frame clones only, with some absent. The table includes about 77,000 clones, 70% to 90% detected once. This specimen consisted of CD4+ or CD8+ T cells sorted from blood, obtained in a trial of the OX40 agonist ivuxolimab. The receptor set was obtained from an adult with an advanced solid tumor such as melanoma, head and neck, liver or kidney cancer.

This clone was observed a handful of times. The chain employs TRBV15 and TRBJ1-2; no firm D call. The germline V and J ends were trimmed by 0 bases and 7 bases, with 15 bases remaining between them. Looked up from germline, CDR1 is LNHNV and CDR2 is YYDKDF (reference sequence). The CDR3 covers 15 residues. The CDR3 here is CATSRDPRLALGYTF. CDR3 nucleotide sequence: TGTGCCACCAGCAGAGACCCCAGGTTAGCCCTTGGCTACACCTTC.

The chain carries TRBV7-9 and TRBJ1-5, with D uncertain. The CDR3 totals 14 residues. Trimming removed 3 bases at V and 3 bases at J, with 9 bases between. Germline loops: CDR1 SEHNR, CDR2 FQNEAQ (reference sequence). The DNA of the CDR3 is TGTGCCAGCAGCTTTGAGGGAATCAATCAGCCCCAGCATTTT. It encodes CASSFEGINQPQHF.

The rearrangement joins TRBV29-1 to TRBJ1-1, with D possibly TRBD1 on 5 matching bases. With 6 bases removed from V and 3 bases from J, the gap between germline ends came to 11 bases. CDR1 is SQVTM, CDR2 ANQGSEA, per germline. This CDR3 spans 12 amino acids. This chain's CDR3 is CSVGDGYTEAFF. DNA for the CDR3: TGCAGCGTCGGGGACGGGTACACTGAAGCTTTCTTT.

The chain carries TRBV18 and TRBJ2-7; the D is unclear. V was clipped by 2 bases and J by 3 bases, with 5 bases between them. CDR3 size: 12 residues. Germline values: CDR1 KGHSH, CDR2 LQKENI. The CDR3 DNA sequence: TGTGCCAGCTCACCAAAGATCTACGAGCAGTACTTC. This codes for CASSPKIYEQYF.

This chain uses TRBV27 with TRBJ1-5, with D possibly being TRBD1 (6 bases). The germline CDR1 and CDR2 sequences are MNHEY and SMNVEV (reference sequence). Trimming took 3 bases from V and 10 from J, leaving 10 bases between them. CDR3 length: 12 residues. The CDR3 here is CASSFSQGPQHF. The CDR3 DNA reads as TGTGCCAGCAGTTTCTCACAGGGCCCCCAGCATTTT.